The text below deals with one TCR beta chain. Its antigen is unidentified. The CDR3 extends over 16 amino acids. The V and J ends lost 5 bases and 5 bases, in that order; junction bases with no gene match: 11. The V gene's germline CDR1 is MNHEY and CDR2 SMNVEV (reference sequence). This sample was taken from a study of T cells in Graves' hyperthyroidism and ophthalmopathy. Study-wide findings and caveats: Blood also carried most thyroid clonotypes expanded above 0.001.

Amplification yielded TCR beta CDR3 regions, with RNA transcripts as the source. The HTBI primer set was used in a first-round RT-PCR of the TCR CDR3. MiXCR, applied by TCRdb to the multiplex PCR reads, yields one record per CDR3 protein. This table holds 600,000 to 850,000 distinct CDR3 sequences, approximately 18% found once. V is TRBV27 and J is TRBJ1-4; TRBD1 agrees at 7 bases. Material: blood. The sequence was collected from a woman in her forties or fifties with Graves' hyperthyroidism that later progressed to Graves' ophthalmopathy. CDR3 nucleotides: TGTGCCAGCAGTCCTAATCCAGGGGGTTCCAATGAAAAACTGTTTTTT. This translates into CASSPNPGGSNEKLFF.